Detailed here is one T cell receptor (beta chain). TCRdb re-analysed the 5' RACE reads in MiXCR, keeping a single row per CDR3 protein. The sample contains about 180,000 distinct CDR3 sequences, approximately 18% of which appear only once. The data stem from a study of T-cell memory formation after mild COVID-19. The receptor's source is a young man who had mild COVID-19 (a few samples of this study predate the infection). Cell type and time point are not known. Specimen: PBMCs or a T cell subset sorted from them (not recorded which).

CDR3 sequence reads: CASSSPDGGVREQFF. The CDR3 coding sequence is TGCGCCAGCAGCTCACCGGACGGGGGGGTTCGTGAGCAGTTCTTC. The chain uses TRBV5-1 and TRBJ2-1; 8 bases are shared with TRBD2. Germline V lookup: CDR1 SGHRS, CDR2 YFSETQ. J gave up 9 bases and V 3 bases, and 11 bases lay outside the gene matches. CDR3 size: 15 residues.